One sample yielded the 30 T cell receptor beta chains listed below, sequenced in a study of T cells after yellow fever vaccination. TCRdb itself ran the 5' RACE reads through MiXCR, one entry per CDR3 protein. Of approximately 260,000 distinct CDR3 sequences in the sample, around 5.2% were seen once. Sequenced here: CD4+ T cells sorted from PBMCs, sampled on the day of the yellow fever booster vaccination. The receptor source for this set is a man between 18 and 29 years old who received the YFV17D yellow fever vaccine.

This clonotype has just a few counts. The rearrangement joins TRBV12-3 or TRBV12-4 to TRBJ2-2; D ambiguous. The CDR3 has 16 residues. V was shortened by 5 bases and J by 0 bases, with 13 bases between the two germline ends. The CDR3 here is CASSRPSFPNTGELFF. The CDR3 DNA is TGTGCCAGCAGTCGGCCGTCGTTCCCGAACACCGGGGAGCTGTTTTTT.

The chain links TRBV5-1 to TRBJ2-7, with 7 nucleotides matching TRBD1. V shed 0 bases and J 6 bases; nucleotides not matched to a gene: 9. Germline lookup yields CDR1 SGHRS and CDR2 YFSETQ. CDR3 length: 15 residues. The CDR3: CASSLGDRVPGEQYF. In DNA, the CDR3 is TGCGCCAGCAGCTTGGGAGACAGGGTACCCGGCGAGCAGTACTTC.

This clonotype was counted a few times. The chain is built from TRBV12-3 or TRBV12-4 and TRBJ2-2; D is undetermined. Trimming took 6 bases from V and 1 from J, leaving 9 bases between them. The CDR3 sequence is 14 residues long. DNA for the CDR3: TGTGCCAGCAGCTACAATCGGAACACCGGGGAGCTGTTTTTT. It yields the protein CASSYNRNTGELFF.

This clonotype has a handful of counts. The chain uses TRBV5-4 and TRBJ2-3, with 7 bases fitting TRBD2. The J segment lost 3 bases and the V segment lost 0 bases, leaving 4 bases of the junction unmatched. Germline V gene lookup returns CDR1 SGHNT and CDR2 YYREEE (reference sequence). The CDR3 sequence is 15 residues long. Here the CDR3 reads CASSLVVGGTDTQYF. The DNA for the CDR3 is TGTGCCAGCAGCTTGGTGGTGGGGGGGACAGATACGCAGTATTTT.

Ten or more counts support this clonotype. CDR3 in DNA: TGCGCCAGCAGCCAAGACGAGTCAGTTTACTACGAGCAGTACTTC. Encoded protein: CASSQDESVYYEQYF. The rearrangement uses TRBV4-1 and TRBJ2-7; D is unresolved. Germline values: CDR1 MGHRA, CDR2 YSYEKL. The CDR3 spans 15 residues. V lost 0 bases, J lost 3 bases, and 12 bases lay in between.

This clonotype was seen a few times. V usage is TRBV5-5 and J usage is TRBJ1-1; 11 bases are shared with TRBD1. Trimming removed 5 bases from V and 3 bases from J; junction bases left unmatched: 6. Germline-derived CDR1 and CDR2 are SGHKS and YYEKEE (reference sequence). This CDR3 is 15 amino acids long. CDR3 amino acids: CASSFLGQGDTEAFF. In DNA, the CDR3 is TGTGCCAGCAGTTTTCTGGGACAGGGGGACACTGAAGCTTTCTTT.

This clonotype was seen a few times. The chain carries TRBV4-3 and TRBJ1-5; D ambiguous. Germline V CDR1 and CDR2: LGHNA, YSLEER. The V end was cut by 0 bases, the J end by 4 bases, with 7 bases between. This CDR3 has 14 amino acids. CDR3 bases: TGCGCCAGCAGCCAAGAACGGTCAAATCAGCCCCAGCATTTT. It specifies CASSQERSNQPQHF.

The chain uses TRBV5-1 and TRBJ1-2; TRBD1 matches 11 bases. CDR1 is SGHRS, CDR2 YFSETQ, per germline. The length of the CDR3 is 15 residues. With 7 bases clipped from V and 7 bases from J, the junction kept 12 bases outside the gene matches. In DNA, the CDR3 is TGCGCCAGCCGAAATCTAGGGACAGGGGGAATTGGCTACACCTTC. Translation gives CASRNLGTGGIGYTF.

This clonotype has just a few counts. V is TRBV7-3 and J is TRBJ1-1; 9 bases align to TRBD1. This CDR3 region has 12 residues. Germline V gene sequence: CDR1 SGHTA, CDR2 FQGTGA. The V gene end was trimmed by 5 bases and the J gene end by 11 bases; junction bases not matched to a gene: 6. The CDR3: CASSRGTGLAFF. In DNA form, the CDR3 reads TGTGCCAGCAGCCGGGGGACAGGGTTGGCTTTCTTT.

The chain links TRBV12-3 or TRBV12-4 to TRBJ2-5, with TRBD2 matching 10 bases. V dropped 6 bases and J dropped 4; count of bases not matched to a gene: 5. The CDR3 contains 14 residues. CDR3 amino acids: CASRRAGGIETQYF. CDR3 nucleotide sequence: TGTGCCAGCAGGCGAGCGGGGGGGATAGAGACCCAGTACTTC.

In its sample, this clonotype was seen a few times. The chain has TRBV20-1 and TRBJ1-3; D not certain. Between the trimmed V and J ends, which lost 6 bases and 1 base, there was a span of 13 bases. Per the germline V gene, CDR1 is DFQATT and CDR2 is SNEGSKA (reference sequence). The length of the CDR3 is 14 residues. The CDR3 spells CSAQEAGSGNTIYF. DNA for the CDR3: TGCAGTGCGCAAGAGGCTGGGTCTGGAAACACCATATATTTT.

This clonotype was counted a few times. The rearrangement uses TRBV29-1 and TRBJ2-7; D remains ambiguous. The V and J ends lost 4 bases and 3 bases respectively, with 16 bases between them. The CDR3 runs to 14 residues. Germline CDR1 is SQVTM and CDR2 is ANQGSEA. For the CDR3, the DNA is TGCAGCGTTGTAGGAGCAATCCCGGGCTACGAGCAGTACTTC. Translating gives CSVVGAIPGYEQYF.

The chain couples TRBV5-1 to TRBJ2-2, with D perhaps matching TRBD1 (6 bases). Trimming stripped 3 bases from V and 4 bases from J, with 19 bases between. The CDR3 length is 17 residues. CDR1 is SGHRS, CDR2 YFSETQ, per germline. The CDR3 here is CASSSPRNRVVTGELFF. The CDR3 region has the DNA TGCGCCAGCAGCTCCCCTCGGAACAGGGTCGTCACCGGGGAGCTGTTTTTT.

This chain links TRBV5-1 with TRBJ1-4; D perhaps matches TRBD1 (5 bases). CDR1 and CDR2 (germline): SGHRS, YFSETQ. The CDR3 contains 15 residues. V was cut by 4 bases and J by 7 bases, with 17 bases left in between. CDR3 DNA sequence: TGCGCCAGCAGCACAGTTGCGGGGGTTGGTGAAAAACTGTTTTTT. Residues: CASSTVAGVGEKLFF.

The chain links TRBV19 to TRBJ2-7, with 7 positions matching TRBD1. Per germline, CDR1 LNHDA and CDR2 SQIVND (reference sequence). J gave up 4 bases and V 3 bases, and 6 bases lay outside the gene matches. This CDR3 is built from 14 residues. The CDR3 sequence: CASSMAQGPYEQYF. CDR3 nucleotide sequence: TGTGCCAGTAGTATGGCACAGGGGCCTTACGAGCAGTACTTC.

This clonotype appeared a few times. The rearrangement joins TRBV10-2 to TRBJ1-2; the D gene is possibly TRBD1 (5 bases). V dropped 0 bases and J dropped 3 bases, with 14 bases sitting between them. The CDR3 spans 16 residues. Germline assignment: CDR1 WSHSY and CDR2 SAAADI. CDR3 loop: CASSESPGRSYYGYTF. The CDR3 DNA is TGCGCCAGCAGTGAGTCGCCGGGACGGAGCTACTATGGCTACACCTTC.

This rearrangement joins TRBV6-2 or TRBV6-3 to TRBJ2-3; 7 positions agree with TRBD2. This CDR3 has 16 residues. V dropped 6 bases and J dropped 6; count of bases not matched to a gene: 15. Germline CDR1 is MNHEY and CDR2 is SVGEGT. The CDR3 DNA follows: TGTGCCAGCAGCCAAGGACTAGTCTCCCTTCAGGATACGCAGTATTTT. This gives the protein CASSQGLVSLQDTQYF.

Ten or more counts support this clonotype. V is TRBV28 and J is TRBJ2-7; D tentatively fits TRBD1 or TRBD2 (5 bases each). Trimming removed 6 bases from V and 3 bases from J, with 18 bases in between. Germline CDR1 and CDR2: MDHEN and SYDVKM. CDR3 size: 15 residues. The DNA of the CDR3 is TGTGCCAGCAGCCCATCCCTCGGGGCGGTCTACGAGCAGTACGTC. Protein: CASSPSLGAVYEQYV.

This clonotype was seen many times. This rearrangement joins TRBV18 to TRBJ2-4; TRBD1 might be the D (6 bases). The CDR3 runs 18 residues. Deletions cut 0 bases from V and 3 bases from J, with 18 bases between. Germline V gene sequence: CDR1 KGHSH, CDR2 LQKENI. CDR3 in DNA: TGTGCCAGCTCACCACCGGAGTGGCAGGGGTTAGGCAAAAACATTCAGTACTTC. This codes for CASSPPEWQGLGKNIQYF.

J is TRBJ1-1 and V is TRBV27; 9 positions agree with TRBD1. V dropped 8 bases and J dropped 0; count of bases not matched to a gene: 13. CDR1 and CDR2 from the germline V gene are MNHEY and SMNVEV (reference sequence). The CDR3 has 17 residues. For the CDR3, the DNA is TGTGCCAGCGGATCCCGGACAGGGGCGCTCATGAACACTGAAGCTTTCTTT. It yields the protein CASGSRTGALMNTEAFF.

The chain has TRBV3-1 and TRBJ2-3; D is unresolved. V lost 3 bases and J lost 1, with 17 bases in between. CDR1 and CDR2 from the germline V gene are LGHDT and YNNKEL (reference sequence). CDR3 length equals 17 residues. The CDR3 coding sequence is TGTGCCAGCAGCCACTCCCTTTTCCAGTGGCGCACAGATACGCAGTATTTT. Residues: CASSHSLFQWRTDTQYF.

The CDR3 loop is CASSLLPGGNEGYTF. CDR3 coding DNA: TGTGCCAGCAGTTTACTCCCAGGGGGAAACGAAGGCTACACCTTC. This rearrangement joins TRBV12-3 or TRBV12-4 to TRBJ1-2; 7 bases map to TRBD1. J gave up 8 bases and V 2 bases, and 11 bases lay outside the gene matches. This CDR3 spans 15 amino acids.

V gene TRBV6-1 combines with J gene TRBJ2-2, with TRBD2 identical over 13 bases. Looked up from germline, CDR1 is MNHNS and CDR2 is SASEGT. The CDR3 length is 15 residues. V lost 2 bases, J lost 7 bases, and 1 base stayed unmatched. For the CDR3, the DNA is TGTGCCAGCAGTGAAACTAGCGGGGGGGGCGGGGAGCTGTTTTTT. Translation: CASSETSGGGGELFF.

The table lists this clonotype with many counts. The J gene is TRBJ1-5, the V gene TRBV19; D call uncertain. The CDR3 runs to 20 residues. The germline V and J ends were trimmed by 1 base and 2 bases, with 24 bases remaining between them. Germline V gene lookup returns CDR1 LNHDA and CDR2 SQIVND (reference sequence). The CDR3 bases are TGTGCCAGTAGTATAGCCCCACGTAACAGCGGGGTACGGGGCAATCAGCCCCAGCATTTT. Amino acids: CASSIAPRNSGVRGNQPQHF.

The V call is TRBV18, the J call TRBJ1-2, with D unclear. Trimming took off 5 bases at V and 6 bases at J, with 13 bases between the two ends. Germline lookup yields CDR1 KGHSH and CDR2 LQKENI. The CDR3 has 13 amino acids. The CDR3 nucleotides read TGTGCCAGCTCATCAACAGTCGGAAATGGCTACACCTTC. This gives the protein CASSSTVGNGYTF.

This clonotype has a count of ten or more. The chain employs TRBV4-3 and TRBJ1-1; tentatively, D is TRBD1 (5 bases). Looked up from germline, CDR1 is LGHNA and CDR2 is YSLEER. The CDR3 runs to 13 residues. The V end was cut by 0 bases, the J end by 11 bases, with 13 bases between. Here the CDR3 reads CASSQDSRAGAFF. In nucleotides, the CDR3 is TGCGCCAGCAGCCAAGATTCGCGGGCAGGGGCTTTCTTT.

This clonotype was counted ten times or more. The J gene is TRBJ1-5, the V gene TRBV4-1; D is undetermined. V gave up 8 bases and J gave up 2 bases, with 13 bases separating them. In germline, CDR1 is MGHRA, CDR2 YSYEKL. This CDR3 spans 14 amino acids. The CDR3 is CASAAGSGNQPQHF. The CDR3, as DNA: TGCGCCAGCGCCGCCGGGAGCGGCAATCAGCCCCAGCATTTT.

This rearrangement joins TRBV9 to TRBJ1-2, with a tentative D call TRBD1 (5 bases). The CDR3 length is 13 residues. V dropped 2 bases and J dropped 2 bases, with 7 bases sitting between them. The V gene's germline CDR1 is SGDLS and CDR2 YYNGEE. The CDR3 DNA reads as TGTGCCAGCAGCGTGGACATAAACTATGGCTACACCTTC. It encodes CASSVDINYGYTF.

This clonotype has at least ten counts. V gene TRBV7-2 combines with J gene TRBJ2-4, with TRBD1 matching over 8 bases. Germline V gene data show CDR1 as SGHTA and CDR2 as FQGNSA. The CDR3 spans 17 residues. With V trimmed by 1 base and J by 1 base, 6 bases remained unmatched. CDR3 amino acids: CASSLVGTGAAKNIQYF. CDR3 sequence (DNA): TGTGCCAGCAGCTTAGTCGGGACAGGCGCGGCCAAAAACATTCAGTACTTC.

This clonotype was seen a few times. V is TRBV6-5 and J is TRBJ2-7; TRBD1 agrees at 10 bases. CDR1 MNHEY and CDR2 SVGAGI come from the germline V gene. Trimming at V came to 2 bases and at J to 4 bases, leaving 11 bases not matched to a gene. The CDR3 is 17 amino acids. The CDR3 DNA sequence: TGTGCCAGCAGTTACACGGGGGCCGGGACAGGGGCTTACGAGCAGTACTTC. Residues: CASSYTGAGTGAYEQYF.